This TCR beta chain came from a study of early T cells in non-severe SARS-CoV-2 infection. Unique molecular identifiers were attached to individual cDNA molecules. TCRdb reanalysed the 5' RACE reads using MiXCR and keeps one entry per CDR3 protein. The table shows fewer than 60,000 distinct CDR3 sequences, with roughly 10% occurring only once. Trimming took off 0 bases at V and 8 bases at J, with 11 bases between the two ends. Germline V CDR1 and CDR2: SGHKS, YYEKEE (reference sequence). This CDR3 is built from 13 residues. The chain has TRBV5-5 and TRBJ2-5; D is unresolved. This TCR was recovered from an adult who was a healthcare worker with PCR-confirmed SARS-CoV-2 infection or an uninfected control (not recorded which). Sequenced material: whole blood, taken at baseline. The CDR3 sequence: CASSLVGVGTQYF. DNA for the CDR3: TGTGCCAGCAGCTTGGTTGGGGTCGGTACCCAGTACTTC.